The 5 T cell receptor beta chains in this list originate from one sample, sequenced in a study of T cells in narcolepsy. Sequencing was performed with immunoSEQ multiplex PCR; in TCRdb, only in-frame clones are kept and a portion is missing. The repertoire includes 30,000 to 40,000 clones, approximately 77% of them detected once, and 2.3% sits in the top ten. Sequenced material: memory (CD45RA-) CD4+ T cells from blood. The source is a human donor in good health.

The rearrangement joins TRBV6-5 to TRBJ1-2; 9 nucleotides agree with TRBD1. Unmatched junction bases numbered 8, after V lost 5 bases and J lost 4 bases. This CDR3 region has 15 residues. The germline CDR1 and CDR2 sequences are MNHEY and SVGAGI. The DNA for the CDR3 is TGTGCCAGCAGTGTTACCGGGACAGGGCCCTATGGCTACACCTTC. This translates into CASSVTGTGPYGYTF.

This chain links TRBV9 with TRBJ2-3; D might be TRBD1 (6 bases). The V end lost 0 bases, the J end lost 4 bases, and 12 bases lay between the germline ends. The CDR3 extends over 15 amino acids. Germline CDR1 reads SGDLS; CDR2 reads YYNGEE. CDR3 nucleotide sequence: TGTGCCAGCAGCGTAGTAGCCAGGGGTGCAGATACGCAGTATTTT. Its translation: CASSVVARGADTQYF.

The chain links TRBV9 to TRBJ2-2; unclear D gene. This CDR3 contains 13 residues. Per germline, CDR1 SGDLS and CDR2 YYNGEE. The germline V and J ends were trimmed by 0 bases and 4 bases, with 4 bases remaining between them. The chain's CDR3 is CASSVAPTGELFF. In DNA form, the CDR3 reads TGTGCCAGCAGCGTAGCTCCCACCGGGGAGCTGTTTTTT.

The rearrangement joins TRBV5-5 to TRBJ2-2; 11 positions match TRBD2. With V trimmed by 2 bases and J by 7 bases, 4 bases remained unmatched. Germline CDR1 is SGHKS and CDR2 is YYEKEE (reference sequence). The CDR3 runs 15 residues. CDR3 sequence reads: CASSFLAGGYGELFF. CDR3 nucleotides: TGTGCCAGCAGCTTCCTAGCGGGGGGTTACGGGGAGCTGTTTTTT. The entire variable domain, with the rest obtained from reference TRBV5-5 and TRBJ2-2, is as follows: DAGVTQSPTHLIKTRGQQVTLRCSPISGHKSVSWYQQVLGQGPQFIFQYYEKEERGRGNFPDRFSARQFPNYSSELNVNALLLGDSALYLCASSFLAGGYGELFFGEGSRLTVL.

The CDR3: CASRPSTPGTQYF. The CDR3 region has the DNA TGTGCCAGCAGACCTTCTACCCCCGGTACGCAGTATTTT. The chain recombines TRBV11-2 with TRBJ2-3; D gene ambiguous. This CDR3 spans 13 amino acids. V lost 6 bases, J lost 8 bases, and 15 bases lay in between. CDR1 and CDR2 from the germline V gene are SGHAT and FQNNGV.